The sequence of this T cell receptor (beta chain) was determined in a study of identical twins. Trimming cost V 3 bases and J 6 bases, with 12 bases left between them. Germline V lookup: CDR1 MDHEN, CDR2 SYDVKM. This CDR3 is 13 amino acids long. Only healthy Caucasians were enrolled as donors. With template switching, a universal primer site was added, and the cDNA carried unique molecular identifiers. One entry per CDR3 protein, called by TCRdb with MiXCR from the 5' RACE reads. The sample holds fewer than 250,000 distinct CDR3 sequences, roughly 7.5% seen once. These data also featured in a second study, about yellow fever vaccine responses in identical twins.

The sample comprised CD8+ T cells sorted from blood. The chain has TRBV28 and TRBJ2-7, with D maybe TRBD2 (6 bases). This TCR was sampled from a woman between 18 and 29 years old in good health. CDR3 sequence: CASSLEGIGEQYF. For the CDR3, the DNA is TGTGCCAGCAGTTTGGAGGGGATCGGCGAGCAGTACTTC.